This entry lists 32 T cell receptor beta chains sequenced from one sample in a study of cytomegalovirus exposure and HLA in healthy donors. 13 Jbeta primers and 60 Vbeta primers were used for the PCR. Data came from immunoSEQ multiplex PCR; TCRdb stores just in-frame clones and leaves some out. The sample holds about 160,000 clones. The sample consisted of PBMCs. These receptors were collected from a man younger than 45 in good health and CMV-seronegative.

V is TRBV5-1 and J is TRBJ2-2, with 7 bases identical to TRBD1. CDR3 size: 15 residues. V trimming: 4 bases; J trimming: 5 bases; junction bases outside the gene matches: 8. Germline lookup yields CDR1 SGHRS and CDR2 YFSETQ. In DNA, the CDR3 is TGCGCCAGCAGCCATGGACAGGAAGGTACCGGGGAGCTGTTTTTT. Translation gives CASSHGQEGTGELFF.

The chain is built from TRBV5-1 and TRBJ2-3, with 9 bases matching TRBD1. Germline CDR1 SGHRS, CDR2 YFSETQ. V was pared by 0 bases and J by 4 bases, with 6 bases of the junction left unmatched. The CDR3 is 16 residues long. The CDR3 is CASSLGRDRAADTQYF. CDR3 nucleotides: TGCGCCAGCAGCTTGGGACGGGACAGGGCGGCAGATACGCAGTATTTT.

The chain joins TRBV5-6 to TRBJ2-7; TRBD2 might be the D (7 bases). V was pared by 3 bases and J by 5 bases, with 24 bases between. Germline V gene data show CDR1 as SGHDT and CDR2 as YYEEEE. The CDR3 has 17 residues. The CDR3 DNA reads TGTGCCAGCAGCTGGTCCGGTAGGGGGGGAAGGTACCACGAGCAGTACTTC. Its protein is CASSWSGRGGRYHEQYF.

This rearrangement joins TRBV9 to TRBJ2-2; 12 bases are shared with TRBD2. The ends lost 2 bases at V and 0 bases at J; junction bases unmatched: 2. The CDR3 contains 17 residues. Germline V gene lookup returns CDR1 SGDLS and CDR2 YYNGEE. This chain's CDR3 is CASSVGLAGPNTGELFF. CDR3 bases: TGTGCCAGCAGCGTCGGACTAGCGGGGCCGAACACCGGGGAGCTGTTTTTT. Full variable domain (outside the CDR3, taken from reference TRBV9 and TRBJ2-2): DSGVTQTPKHLITATGQRVTLRCSPRSGDLSVYWYQQSLDQGLQFLIQYYNGEERAKGNILERFSAQQFPDLHSELNLSSLELGDSALYFCASSVGLAGPNTGELFFGEGSRLTVL.

The gene calls are TRBV12-5 and TRBJ2-7, with D maybe TRBD2 (5 bases). The CDR3 has 14 residues. V was clipped by 5 bases and J by 4 bases, with 15 bases between them. The germline gives CDR1 LGHNT, CDR2 FRNRAP. For the CDR3, the DNA is TGTGCTAGTGGTCCCGCGGCCGGGATTTACGAGCAGTACTTC. Translating gives CASGPAAGIYEQYF.

The chain recombines TRBV5-8 with TRBJ2-4; 8 bases match TRBD2. CDR3 length: 14 amino acids. Per germline, CDR1 SGHTS and CDR2 YDEGEE. The J segment lost 7 bases and the V segment lost 1 base, leaving 4 bases of the junction unmatched. The CDR3: CASSLRAGVNIQYF. DNA for the CDR3: TGTGCCAGCAGCTTGCGAGCGGGAGTTAACATTCAGTACTTC.

This chain connects TRBV28 to TRBJ2-7, with D perhaps matching TRBD1 (5 bases). The CDR3 runs to 16 residues. CDR1 is MDHEN, CDR2 SYDVKM, per germline. The V gene lost 2 bases and the J gene lost 3 bases, with 17 bases spanning the gap. CDR3 nucleotides: TGTGCCAGCAGTTTAGGGGCTGGGCCAGTCTTCTACGAGCAGTACTTC. This gives the protein CASSLGAGPVFYEQYF.

V and J are TRBV27 and TRBJ1-1, with D unclear. The V end was cut by 3 bases, the J end by 3 bases, with 8 bases between. Germline assignment: CDR1 MNHEY and CDR2 SMNVEV (reference sequence). The CDR3 contains 13 residues. The CDR3 here is CASSFRDDTEAFF. The CDR3 coding sequence is TGTGCCAGCAGTTTTCGGGATGACACTGAAGCTTTCTTT.

V usage is TRBV7-7 and J usage is TRBJ2-1; possible D gene TRBD2, 5 bases. CDR3 length: 14 amino acids. CDR1 and CDR2 from the germline V gene are SSHAT and FNYEAQ (reference sequence). The V end was cut by 1 base, the J end by 5 bases, with 9 bases between. The DNA of the CDR3 is TGTGCCAGCAGCTTAGGACTATCAAACAATGAGCAGTTCTTC. Amino acids: CASSLGLSNNEQFF.

The chain has TRBV6-5 and TRBJ2-3, with D possibly being TRBD2 (6 bases). Germline V gene lookup returns CDR1 MNHEY and CDR2 SVGAGI. The CDR3 consists of 14 residues. The V end was cut by 2 bases, the J end by 2 bases, with 8 bases between. As DNA, the CDR3 is TGTGCCAGCAGTTACGGGAGGCCCACAGATACGCAGTATTTT. It yields the protein CASSYGRPTDTQYF.

The chain recombines TRBV5-4 with TRBJ1-1; TRBD1 is a possible D gene (6 bases). Trimming stripped 3 bases from V and 8 bases from J, with 23 bases between. The germline gives CDR1 SGHNT, CDR2 YYREEE (reference sequence). The CDR3 sequence is 16 residues long. CDR3 protein: CASSSMSGTLAREAFF. DNA for the CDR3: TGTGCCAGCAGCTCAATGTCCGGGACACTTGCTCGGGAAGCTTTCTTT.

The rearrangement joins TRBV19 to TRBJ2-7, with no clear D. The length of the CDR3 is 13 residues. The V gene lost 3 bases and the J gene lost 0 bases, with 6 bases spanning the gap. Germline values: CDR1 LNHDA, CDR2 SQIVND (reference sequence). Here the CDR3 DNA reads TGTGCCAGTAGTATGTACAACTCCTACGAGCAGTACTTC. Translation: CASSMYNSYEQYF.

The rearrangement joins TRBV4-3 to TRBJ2-6; D is unclear. V was shortened by 4 bases and J by 0 bases, with 22 bases between the two germline ends. CDR1 and CDR2 (germline): LGHNA, YSLEER. The CDR3 extends over 20 amino acids. The CDR3 nucleotides read TGCGCCAGCAGCCCCAACGCAAGAACGGAGTTTAGCTCTGGGGCCAACGTCCTGACTTTC. It encodes CASSPNARTEFSSGANVLTF.

The chain combines TRBV19 with TRBJ2-5, with a possible D match to TRBD1 (6 bases). V shed 0 bases and J shed 10 bases, with 12 bases lying between them. The germline V gene encodes CDR1 LNHDA and CDR2 SQIVND (reference sequence). The CDR3 consists of 13 residues. The CDR3 protein is CASSIDRGDVQYF. The DNA of the CDR3 is TGTGCCAGTAGTATAGACAGGGGCGATGTCCAGTACTTC. Based on the CDR3 plus reference TRBV19 and TRBJ2-5, the full variable domain is DGGITQSPKYLFRKEGQNVTLSCEQNLNHDAMYWYRQDPGQGLRLIYYSQIVNDFQKGDIAEGYSVSREKKESFPLTVTSAQKNPTAFYLCASSIDRGDVQYFGPGTRLLVL.

J is TRBJ2-3 and V is TRBV7-2; TRBD2 agrees at 11 bases. V lost 5 bases, J lost 7 bases, and 20 bases stayed unmatched. CDR1 and CDR2 from the germline V gene are SGHTA and FQGNSA. The CDR3 consists of 19 residues. The CDR3 here is CASSLRSSLAGEARNTQYF. The CDR3, as DNA: TGTGCCAGCAGCCTAAGGTCGTCACTAGCGGGAGAGGCTAGGAATACGCAGTATTTT.

The chain links TRBV11-3 to TRBJ2-3; D possibly corresponds to TRBD1 (5 bases). The CDR3 is 17 amino acids. Germline loops: CDR1 SGHNT, CDR2 YENEEA. Trimming cost V 4 bases and J 1 base, with 18 bases left between them. As DNA, the CDR3 is TGTGCCAGCAGCTCGACGTTTACAGGCGAGCGCACAGATACGCAGTATTTT. Translated: CASSSTFTGERTDTQYF.

As DNA, the CDR3 is TGCGCCAGCAGCCTGGACAGGGCGGACACCGGGGAGCTGTTTTTT. Translating it yields CASSLDRADTGELFF. V and J are TRBV5-1 and TRBJ2-2; 8 nucleotides agree with TRBD1. V shed 4 bases and J 3 bases; nucleotides not matched to a gene: 5. Germline V CDR1 and CDR2: SGHRS, YFSETQ. The CDR3 has 15 residues.

The chain links TRBV6-5 to TRBJ1-1, with D unclear. Trimming left V 0 bases short and J 10 bases short, with 12 bases between. The CDR3 length is 13 residues. CDR1 and CDR2 (germline): MNHEY, SVGAGI. The CDR3 sequence: CASSYSITGVAFF. The CDR3 bases are TGTGCCAGCAGTTACTCGATAACCGGGGTAGCTTTCTTT.

This chain connects TRBV6-6 to TRBJ2-7, with TRBD1 identical over 7 bases. Losses at the gene ends were 3 bases for V and 2 bases for J; bases not matched to a gene: 7. The CDR3 covers 15 residues. The germline CDR1 and CDR2 sequences are MNHNY and SVGAGI (reference sequence). The DNA for the CDR3 is TGTGCCAGCAGTTATGAGGGGACAGAGCCCTACGAGCAGTACTTC. Translated: CASSYEGTEPYEQYF.

The chain carries TRBV5-1 and TRBJ2-5; no firm D call. The CDR3 is made up of 13 amino acids. The V end was cut by 2 bases, the J end by 2 bases, with 7 bases between. The germline V gene has CDR1 SGHRS and CDR2 YFSETQ. The CDR3 coding sequence is TGCGCCAGCAGCTTAGCTGTACAAGAGACCCAGTACTTC. It yields the protein CASSLAVQETQYF.

This chain links TRBV11-2 with TRBJ1-1; D remains ambiguous. CDR3 size: 16 residues. V was pared by 1 base and J by 1 base, with 13 bases between. Germline loops: CDR1 SGHAT, CDR2 FQNNGV. The CDR3 reads CASSLVHQIPNTEAFF. The CDR3, as DNA: TGTGCCAGCAGCTTAGTTCATCAAATCCCGAACACTGAAGCTTTCTTT.

The J gene is TRBJ2-5, the V gene TRBV5-4; 11 positions match TRBD2. The tail of the sequence fits TRBJ2-7 better, so the J call may be wrong. The CDR3 contains 14 residues. The germline V gene has CDR1 SGHNT and CDR2 YYREEE (reference sequence). CDR3 sequence (DNA): TGTGCCAGCAGCTCTAGCGGGAGGAGGTACGAGCAGTACTTC. It yields the protein CASSSSGRRYEQYF.

The V gene is TRBV19, the J gene TRBJ2-2, with D perhaps TRBD1 (6 bases). Germline V gene data show CDR1 as LNHDA and CDR2 as SQIVND (reference sequence). The CDR3 covers 14 residues. The V end lost 6 bases, the J end lost 6 bases, and 14 bases lay between the germline ends. The CDR3 DNA follows: TGTGCCAGTAGCAACCAGGGGATCGCCGGGGAGCTGTTTTTT. It translates to CASSNQGIAGELFF.

J is TRBJ2-2 and V is TRBV10-1; D perhaps matches TRBD2 (5 bases). The germline gives CDR1 WNHNN, CDR2 SYGVQD (reference sequence). The CDR3 spans 18 residues. V dropped 10 bases and J dropped 1 base, with 25 bases sitting between them. The chain's CDR3 is CANPTNGILQLNTGELFF. The CDR3 bases are TGCGCCAACCCTACGAACGGGATACTCCAACTGAACACCGGGGAGCTGTTTTTT.

This chain links TRBV7-6 with TRBJ2-2, with 8 bases identical to TRBD1. J was trimmed by 3 bases and V by 4 bases; bases with no gene match: 4. Germline V gene lookup returns CDR1 SGHVS and CDR2 FNYEAQ. This CDR3 is 15 amino acids long. Here the CDR3 reads CASSSRTGYTGELFF. CDR3 DNA sequence: TGTGCCAGCAGCTCCCGGACAGGGTACACCGGGGAGCTGTTTTTT.

CDR3 coding DNA: TGTGCCAGCAGCTTAGGATCTAGCGGGAGGGCTGAGCAGTTCTTC. Translating gives CASSLGSSGRAEQFF. The V gene is TRBV11-1, the J gene TRBJ2-1; 12 positions agree with TRBD2. The length of the CDR3 is 15 residues. V gave up 1 base and J gave up 9 bases; unmatched junction bases: 4. CDR1 is SGHAT, CDR2 FQDESV, per germline (reference sequence).

The chain recombines TRBV7-2 with TRBJ1-2, with TRBD1 matching over 10 bases. CDR1 is SGHTA and CDR2 is FQGNSA in the germline V gene. J gave up 4 bases and V 5 bases, and 4 bases lay outside the gene matches. The CDR3 covers 14 residues. CDR3 amino acids: CASSMTGGAYGYTF. The DNA for the CDR3 is TGTGCCAGCAGCATGACAGGGGGCGCCTATGGCTACACCTTC.

Concerning this clone: One end of the junction varies from germline; a read error may be responsible. Other DNA sequences in this sample translate to the same CDR3. The gene calls are TRBV7-8 and TRBJ1-5; D remains ambiguous. The V gene's germline CDR1 is SGHVS and CDR2 FQNEAQ. This CDR3 comprises 13 residues. CDR3 protein: CASSLALDQPQHF. The DNA of the CDR3 is TGTGCCAGCAGCCTAGCCCTTGATCAGCCCCAGCATTTT.

Written as DNA, the CDR3 is TGTGCCAGTAGTAAGGAGCGGCCCGGGACCCAGTACTTC. Its protein is CASSKERPGTQYF. The chain is built from TRBV19 and TRBJ2-5, with D perhaps TRBD2 (5 bases). The CDR3 spans 13 residues. The germline V gene has CDR1 LNHDA and CDR2 SQIVND (reference sequence). V was cut by 4 bases and J by 7 bases, with 13 bases left in between.

The chain couples TRBV2 to TRBJ1-1; 9 bases line up with TRBD1. This CDR3 region has 16 residues. Unmatched junction bases numbered 10, after V lost 5 bases and J lost 3 bases. From germline, CDR1 is SNHLY and CDR2 FYNNEI. CDR3 sequence: CASSPTGTGRDTEAFF. The CDR3, as DNA: TGTGCCAGCAGTCCTACCGGGACAGGGCGGGACACTGAAGCTTTCTTT.

The gene calls are TRBV5-1 and TRBJ2-2; D unresolved. V dropped 0 bases and J dropped 13 bases, with 10 bases sitting between them. The CDR3 contains 12 residues. From germline, CDR1 is SGHRS and CDR2 YFSETQ. CDR3 sequence: CASSLERQRLFF. CDR3 coding DNA: TGCGCCAGCAGCTTGGAACGTCAGCGGCTGTTTTTT.

The rearrangement joins TRBV18 to TRBJ1-4; possibly TRBD1 for D (5 bases). Trimming pared 3 bases from V and 7 bases from J, leaving 12 bases between. Per the germline V gene, CDR1 is KGHSH and CDR2 is LQKENI. This CDR3 comprises 14 residues. The chain's CDR3 is CASSPRGVSEKLFF. For the CDR3, the DNA is TGTGCCAGCTCACCTCGGGGGGTGTCTGAAAAACTGTTTTTT.